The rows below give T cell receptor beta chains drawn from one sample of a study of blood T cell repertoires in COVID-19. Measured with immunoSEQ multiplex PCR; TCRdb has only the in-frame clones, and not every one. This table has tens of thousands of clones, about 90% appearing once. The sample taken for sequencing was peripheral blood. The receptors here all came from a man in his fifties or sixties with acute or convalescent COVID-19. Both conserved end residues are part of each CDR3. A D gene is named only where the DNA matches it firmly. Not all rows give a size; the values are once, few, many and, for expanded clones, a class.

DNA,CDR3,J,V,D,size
TGTGCCACCACGCCAAGGGGCAGTTTGAACACTGAAGCTTTCTTT,CATTPRGSLNTEAFF,TRBJ1-1,TRBV10-3,-,-
TGTGCCAGCAGCGTCAATAACTATGGCTACACCTTC,CASSVNNYGYTF,TRBJ1-2,TRBV11-2,-,-
TGTGCCAGCACCTCAACAGGAACTGAAGCTTTCTTT,CASTSTGTEAFF,TRBJ1-1,TRBV28,-,once
TGCGCCAGCAGCTGGGGACTAGCGGGAGATGTCGACACCGGGGAGCTGTTTTTT,CASSWGLAGDVDTGELFF,TRBJ2-2,TRBV5-1,TRBD2,-
TGTGCCAGCAGCAGGCAAGGCAATAACTATGGCTACACCTTC,CASSRQGNNYGYTF,TRBJ1-2,TRBV28,-,few
TGTGCCAGCAGCCATGTTGGACTTAACAATGAGCAGTTCTTC,CASSHVGLNNEQFF,TRBJ2-1,TRBV3-1/TRBV3-2,-,-
TGTGCCAGCAGCCAAGATCTGCGGCTAGCGGGGAACAATGAGCAGTTCTTC,CASSQDLRLAGNNEQFF,TRBJ2-1,TRBV3-1/TRBV3-2,TRBD2,-
TGTGCCAGCAGGCCTCACCCGGGACAGGGAAGCAATGAGCAGTTCTTC,CASRPHPGQGSNEQFF,TRBJ2-1,TRBV2,TRBD1,-
TGTGCCAGCAGCCCCGGGGGAGACACCGGGGAGCTGTTTTTT,CASSPGGDTGELFF,TRBJ2-2,TRBV25-1,-,-
TGTGCCAGTACCCCCTTGGGAGCTTACCTCTATGGCTACACCTTC,CASTPLGAYLYGYTF,TRBJ1-2,TRBV19,-,-
TGTGCCAGCAGCCAGACAGGGGGAAACTATGGCTACACCTTC,CASSQTGGNYGYTF,TRBJ1-2,TRBV5-4,TRBD1,-
TGTGCCAGCAGTTCAGACAGCGAGTATCAGCCCCAGCATTTT,CASSSDSEYQPQHF,TRBJ1-5,TRBV28,-,-
TGTGCCAGCAGCTTAATCGGGGGTGTGAAACTGTTTTTT,CASSLIGGVKLFF,TRBJ1-4,TRBV7-8,-,-
TGTGCCTGGAGGGACAGGGGTGGTTCACCCCTCCACTTT,CAWRDRGGSPLHF,TRBJ1-6,TRBV30,TRBD1,-
TGTGCCAGCAGTGATGGGGACAGGGGGAACTATGGCTACACCTTC,CASSDGDRGNYGYTF,TRBJ1-2,TRBV6-1,TRBD1,-
TGTGCCAGCAGCACAATCCTAATGCGGGCCTCGGCTTTCTTT,CASSTILMRASAFF,TRBJ1-1,TRBV27,-,-
TGTGCCAGCAATACAGGAGCAATCTATGAGCAGTTCTTC,CASNTGAIYEQFF,TRBJ2-1,TRBV28,-,-